Presented here are 28 T cell receptor beta chains from one specimen sequenced in a study of T cell clonality in common variable immunodeficiency. Whole-study results and caveats: Reportedly, TCR beta sequences from common variable immunodeficiency showed fewer deletions and N-nucleotide insertions.

Their target antigens are unknown. TCRdb's table, derived via immunoSEQ multiplex PCR, lists solely in-frame clones and lacks some. The repertoire shows 25,000 to 30,000 clones, none seen only once; the top ten take about a quarter. Sequencing used peripheral blood mononuclear cells. Receptors were obtained from a human donor with common variable immunodeficiency.

In its sample, this clone was seen many times. The read stops 3 residues short of the end of the CDR3; the missing end is completed from the germline J gene. V gene TRBV6-2 or TRBV6-3 combines with J gene TRBJ2-5, with D tentatively TRBD2 (6 bases). V lost 2 bases, J lost 4 bases, and 11 bases lay in between. Germline values: CDR1 MNHEY, CDR2 SVGEGT. This CDR3 region has 14 residues. The CDR3 bases that were read are TGTGCCAGCAGTTACAGGGCGGGATCAGAGACC. This sequence encodes CASSYRAGSET. The full CDR3 sequence reads CASSYRAGSETQYF.

The table lists this clone with a few counts. A junction boundary mismatches the germline segment, possibly from a read error. The read ends 3 residues early relative to the CDR3; the germline J gene fills the gap. The gene calls are TRBV7-3 and TRBJ2-4; no clear D. Germline-derived CDR1 and CDR2 are SGHTA and FQGTGA. The CDR3 is 14 residues long. CDR3 protein: CSSSLTAIGNIQYF. The DNA read from the CDR3 is TGTTCCAGCAGCTTAACAGCTATCGGAAACATT.

The table lists this clone with many counts. The covered CDR3 bases are TGCAGCGTTGACTTTTTAGGGACAGGTGAA. Translation gives CSVDFLGTGE. The entire CDR3 reads CSVDFLGTGEAFF. The chain uses TRBV29-1 and TRBJ1-1; 8 nucleotides agree with TRBD1. With the read ending 3 residues before the CDR3 end, the germline J gene is used to fill in that end. Germline trimming cut 3 bases from V and 7 bases from J; bases unmatched to any gene: 7. The CDR3 length is 13 residues. Germline assignment: CDR1 SQVTM and CDR2 ANQGSEA. The whole variable domain, filled in from reference TRBV29-1 and TRBJ1-1, reads SAVISQKPSRDICQRGTSLTIQCQVDSQVTMMFWYRQQPGQSLTLIATANQGSEATYESGFVIDKFPISRPNLTFSTLTVSNMSPEDSSIYLCSVDFLGTGEAFFGQGTRLTVV.

Many counts were recorded for this clone. The read finishes 3 residues shy of the CDR3 end, and the germline J gene is used to complete it. The V and J genes are TRBV30 and TRBJ1-1, with a tentative D call TRBD1 (6 bases). The V end lost 5 bases, the J end lost 0 bases, and 7 bases lay between the germline ends. From germline, CDR1 is GTSNPN and CDR2 SVGIG (reference sequence). The CDR3 extends over 12 amino acids. CDR3: CAWRDMNTEAFF. The DNA read from the CDR3 is TGTGCCTGGCGGGACATGAACACTGAA.

The table lists this clone with a few counts. The read terminates 3 residues ahead of where the CDR3 ends, so the germline J gene completes it. V and J are TRBV7-9 and TRBJ2-5; perhaps TRBD1 as D (5 bases). Germline CDR1 is SEHNR and CDR2 is FQNEAQ (reference sequence). The V end was cut by 8 bases, the J end by 1 base, with 14 bases between. This CDR3 contains 14 residues. Partial CDR3 DNA: TGTGCCAGCGGCGACTCGGACACCCAAGAGACC. Its protein is CASGDSDTQET. The CDR3, in full, reads CASGDSDTQETQYF.

In its sample, this clone was seen many times. The read comes to an end 3 residues before the CDR3 does, leaving the germline J gene to fill in the end. V and J are TRBV30 and TRBJ1-1; possible D gene TRBD1, 6 bases. CDR3 length equals 14 residues. The V end lost 0 bases, the J end lost 0 bases, and 8 bases lay between the germline ends. Germline CDR1 reads GTSNPN; CDR2 reads SVGIG (reference sequence). Incomplete CDR3 DNA: TGTGCCTGGAGTGTATCAGGGGTGAACACTGAA. Protein product: CAWSVSGVNTE. From start to end, the CDR3 is CAWSVSGVNTEAFF.

Many counts were recorded for this clone. The junction departs from germline at one end; a sequencing error may be responsible. The DNA ends 3 residues before the CDR3 does, and the rest of the CDR3 is filled in from the germline J gene. The chain employs TRBV4-2 and TRBJ2-3; possible D gene TRBD2, 6 bases. The CDR3 spans 15 residues. The germline V gene encodes CDR1 LGHNA and CDR2 YNFKEQ. CDR3 in amino acids: CASSPQVGGGDTQYF. The sequenced part of the CDR3 DNA is TGCGCCAGCAGCCCCCAGGTGGGGGGTGGAGATACG.

This clone was counted many times. Partial CDR3 DNA: TGCGCCAGCAGTGGGGACAGGGCCCTCACAGATACG. Its protein product is CASSGDRALTDT. The full CDR3 is CASSGDRALTDTQYF. This chain uses TRBV10-1 with TRBJ2-3; the match to TRBD1 covers 9 bases. The read gets to within 3 residues of the CDR3 end, and the germline J gene fills in the rest. V was pared by 4 bases and J by 2 bases, with 4 bases of the junction left unmatched. Looked up from germline, CDR1 is WNHNN and CDR2 is SYGVQD (reference sequence). There are 15 residues in the CDR3.

This clone came up a few times. The sequenced fragment ends 3 residues before the CDR3 boundary, so the rest is inferred from the germline J gene. The chain carries TRBV7-9 and TRBJ1-3; TRBD1 aligns across 8 bases. CDR3 size: 15 residues. Losses at the gene ends were 6 bases for V and 1 base for J; bases not matched to a gene: 5. CDR1 SEHNR and CDR2 FQNEAQ come from the germline V gene (reference sequence). The CDR3 DNA, read in part, is TGTGCCAGCAGATGGCAGGGGGCTTCTGGAAACACC. It translates to CASRWQGASGNT. The whole CDR3 reads CASRWQGASGNTIYF.

This clone was seen repeatedly, ten times or more. The missing CDR3 end, 3 residues past where the read stops, is filled in from the germline J gene. V usage is TRBV5-1 and J usage is TRBJ2-7; D tentatively fits TRBD1 or TRBD2 (5 bases each). The CDR3 spans 14 residues. Trimming stripped 2 bases from V and 3 bases from J, with 12 bases between. CDR1 is SGHRS and CDR2 is YFSETQ in the germline V gene. CDR3 in amino acids: CASSFSAGSYEQYF. CDR3 DNA, as far as it was read: TGCGCCAGCAGCTTCTCGGCAGGGAGCTACGAG.

In its sample, this clone was seen many times. Read coverage stops 3 residues before the CDR3 terminus; the germline J gene supplies the remainder. The rearrangement uses TRBV18 and TRBJ2-1; 7 bases agree with TRBD2. The CDR3 length is 20 residues. J gave up 4 bases and V 6 bases, and 24 bases lay outside the gene matches. Looked up from germline, CDR1 is KGHSH and CDR2 is LQKENI. The CDR3 sequence: CASSPLGPRPGLTFYNEQFF. CDR3 DNA (partial): TGTGCCAGCTCCCCATTAGGGCCCCGCCCGGGACTAACCTTTTACAATGAG.

This clone was detected a few times. The CDR3 DNA, read in part, is TGTGCCAGCAAAAACCGGGACAGCCTTAAGTCACCC. Translation gives CASKNRDSLKSP. The complete CDR3 reads CASKNRDSLKSPLHF. The V gene is TRBV2, the J gene TRBJ1-6; the match to TRBD1 covers 7 bases. Read sequence stops 3 residues before the CDR3 end, and the germline J gene provides the missing end. This CDR3 contains 15 residues. The germline gives CDR1 SNHLY, CDR2 FYNNEI. Losses at the gene ends were 7 bases for V and 10 bases for J; bases not matched to a gene: 13.

This clone was detected ten times or more. Read data end 3 residues before the CDR3 end; the end is taken from the germline J gene. The chain couples TRBV5-1 to TRBJ1-1; D gene ambiguous. The ends were cut back, 4 bases at V and 0 bases at J, with 10 bases in the middle. CDR3 length: 14 residues. CDR1 and CDR2 from the germline V gene are SGHRS and YFSETQ. CDR3 DNA, as far as it was read: TGCGCCAGCAGCGTGGGCGCCTTGAACACTGAA. It encodes CASSVGALNTE. The full CDR3 reads CASSVGALNTEAFF.

At least ten counts were recorded for this clone. The read terminates 3 residues ahead of where the CDR3 ends, so the germline J gene completes it. The chain couples TRBV6-2 or TRBV6-3 to TRBJ1-2; D is perhaps TRBD1 (6 bases). The CDR3 loop spans 14 amino acids. Germline values: CDR1 MNHEY, CDR2 SVGEGT. The sequenced part of the CDR3 DNA is TGTGCCAGCAGTTACGGACAGACCTTCGGAGGC. It translates to CASSYGQTFGG. The full CDR3 reads CASSYGQTFGGYTF.

With regard to this clone: The DNA ends 3 residues before the CDR3 does, and the rest of the CDR3 is filled in from the germline J gene. The chain employs TRBV7-6 and TRBJ2-1; maybe TRBD2 (5 bases). Germline-derived CDR1 and CDR2 are SGHVS and FNYEAQ. Trimming took off 5 bases at V and 3 bases at J, with 11 bases between the two ends. This CDR3 is 14 amino acids long. CDR3 amino acids: CASSETLGYNEQFF. CDR3 DNA (partial): TGTGCCAGCAGCGAAACACTAGGCTACAATGAG.

This clone has just a few counts. The junction shows a germline mismatch at one end, possibly a read error. The read ends 3 residues before the CDR3 terminus; that terminus is restored from the germline J gene. V and J are TRBV20-1 and TRBJ1-2; 10 bases agree with TRBD1. The CDR3 contains 15 residues. Germline CDR1 reads DFQATT; CDR2 reads SNEGSKA (reference sequence). CDR3 bases read: TGCAGCGCTAAAGCCGGGACAGGGGTGGCCTATGGC. It is translated as CSAKAGTGVAYG. The whole CDR3 is CSAKAGTGVAYGYTF.

The table lists this clone with a few counts. A clone one base away is much larger, so this may be a read error. The CDR3 extends 3 residues past the end of the read, so its final part is completed from the germline J gene. The chain joins TRBV7-3 to TRBJ1-2; TRBD1 matches 11 bases. The CDR3 contains 13 residues. Germline V gene sequence: CDR1 SGHTA, CDR2 FQGTGA. The sequenced part of the CDR3 DNA is TGTTCCAGCAGCATTGGGACAGGGGGTGGC. Residues: CSSSIGTGGG. The full-length CDR3 reads as CSSSIGTGGGYTF.

This clone was observed a handful of times. The read terminates 3 residues ahead of where the CDR3 ends, so the germline J gene completes it. This chain links TRBV5-1 with TRBJ2-7; 11 bases match TRBD1. The CDR3 runs to 14 residues. Losses at the gene ends were 0 bases for V and 4 bases for J; bases not matched to a gene: 0. In germline, CDR1 is SGHRS, CDR2 YFSETQ. The CDR3 DNA, read in part, is TGCGCCAGCAGCTTGGGGGACAGGGGGTACGAG. Protein product: CASSLGDRGYE. The complete CDR3 sequence is CASSLGDRGYEQYF.

About this clone: The missing CDR3 end, 3 residues past where the read stops, is filled in from the germline J gene. V is TRBV7-9 and J is TRBJ2-1, with a weak D call TRBD2 (5 bases). The V gene's germline CDR1 is SEHNR and CDR2 FQNEAQ (reference sequence). CDR3 length: 11 residues. Trimming pared 9 bases from V and 6 bases from J, leaving 9 bases between. The part of the CDR3 DNA that was read is TGTGCCAGTACTAGAGGCAATGAG. Encoded protein: CASTRGNE. The whole CDR3 protein is CASTRGNEQFF.

This clone was detected a few times. The CDR3 end lies 3 residues beyond the end of the read and is filled in from the germline J gene. The genes are TRBV7-7 and TRBJ1-3, with 10 bases lining up with TRBD1. Germline CDR1 SSHAT, CDR2 FNYEAQ (reference sequence). V lost 4 bases and J lost 3; bases outside the gene matches: 12. This CDR3 has 18 amino acids. Partial CDR3 DNA: TGTGCCAGCAGCTCACTCCCGACAGGGGGCTTAGATGGAAACACC. Protein sequence: CASSSLPTGGLDGNT. The full CDR3 sequence reads CASSSLPTGGLDGNTIYF.

This clone was seen many times. The CDR3 sequence is CASSLDPSSTDTQYF. The CDR3 bases that were read are TGTGCCAGCAGCTTGGATCCCTCTAGCACAGATACG. The J gene is TRBJ2-3, the V gene TRBV5-6, with unresolved D. Read data end 3 residues before the CDR3 end; the end is taken from the germline J gene. This CDR3 contains 15 residues. Germline V gene lookup returns CDR1 SGHDT and CDR2 YYEEEE. The V gene lost 0 bases and the J gene lost 0 bases, with 8 bases spanning the gap. Combining the CDR3 with reference TRBV5-6 and TRBJ2-3 gives the whole variable domain DAGVTQSPTHLIKTRGQQVTLRCSPKSGHDTVSWYQQALGQGPQFIFQYYEEEERQRGNFPDRFSGHQFPNYSSELNVNALLLGDSALYLCASSLDPSSTDTQYFGPGTRLTVL.

As concerns this clone: Read coverage stops 3 residues before the CDR3 terminus; the germline J gene supplies the remainder. The rearrangement uses TRBV6-4 and TRBJ2-3; the D gene is possibly TRBD1 (6 bases). The CDR3 extends over 14 amino acids. The V end was cut by 5 bases, the J end by 1 base, with 10 bases between. Germline CDR1 reads MRHNA; CDR2 reads SNTAGT. The CDR3 DNA, read in part, is TGTGCCAGCAGTAAACAGGGAGGCACAGATACG. Residues: CASSKQGGTDT. The whole CDR3 protein reads CASSKQGGTDTQYF.

This clone was observed a handful of times. Read data end 3 residues before the CDR3 end; the end is taken from the germline J gene. The V and J genes are TRBV20-1 and TRBJ2-7, with 8 bases aligning to TRBD1. Unmatched junction bases numbered 4, after V lost 4 bases and J lost 2 bases. CDR3 length equals 13 residues. CDR1 is DFQATT and CDR2 is SNEGSKA in the germline V gene (reference sequence). The CDR3 bases that were read are TGCAGTGCTACCGGACAGGGAGCCTACGAG. It specifies CSATGQGAYE. The CDR3 as a whole reads CSATGQGAYEQYF.

This clone was seen many times. The read is 3 residues too short to cover the CDR3 end, so that end is filled in from the germline J gene. The rearrangement joins TRBV4-1 to TRBJ2-7, with TRBD2 matching 9 bases. After removal of 6 bases from V and 0 bases from J, the junction contained 9 bases not matched to a gene. Germline values: CDR1 MGHRA, CDR2 YSYEKL. The CDR3 contains 16 residues. CDR3 DNA (partial): TGCGCCAGCAGGCTAAATTTAGCGGGAGTCTCCTACGAG. It encodes CASRLNLAGVSYE. The entire CDR3 is CASRLNLAGVSYEQYF.

This clone was found many times. The read is 3 residues too short to cover the CDR3 end, so that end is filled in from the germline J gene. The rearrangement uses TRBV7-2 and TRBJ2-5, with D perhaps matching TRBD1 (6 bases). This CDR3 contains 15 residues. The V gene lost 3 bases and the J gene lost 1 base, with 12 bases spanning the gap. From germline, CDR1 is SGHTA and CDR2 FQGNSA. The CDR3 reads CASSLIGQTQETQYF. The DNA read from the CDR3 is TGTGCCAGCAGCTTGATTGGACAGACCCAAGAGACC.

This clone appeared a few times. The read gets to within 3 residues of the CDR3 end, and the germline J gene fills in the rest. This sequence joins TRBV20-1 and TRBJ1-1; 7 bases map to TRBD1. The germline V gene has CDR1 DFQATT and CDR2 SNEGSKA (reference sequence). The V segment lost 3 bases and the J segment 3 bases; nucleotides outside the gene matches: 1. This CDR3 has 12 amino acids. The CDR3 reads CSASQGDTEAFF. The CDR3 bases that were read are TGCAGTGCTAGTCAGGGGGACACTGAA.

This clone has at least ten counts. Coverage ceases 3 residues before the CDR3 finishes, and the germline J gene fills in the end. The V and J genes are TRBV5-4 and TRBJ2-1, with 10 bases fitting TRBD1. CDR3 length equals 16 residues. Germline CDR1 and CDR2: SGHNT and YYREEE (reference sequence). The ends lost 4 bases at V and 9 bases at J; junction bases unmatched: 13. Partial CDR3 DNA: TGTGCCAGCAGCGGGGGGACAGGGGCCGGTTTCGGTGAG. Its protein is CASSGGTGAGFGE. The CDR3 in full is CASSGGTGAGFGEQFF.

About this clone itself: The sequenced fragment ends 3 residues before the CDR3 boundary, so the rest is inferred from the germline J gene. This chain uses TRBV6-4 with TRBJ2-1; 9 nucleotides match TRBD2. Germline V lookup: CDR1 MRHNA, CDR2 SNTAGT. V trimming: 4 bases; J trimming: 9 bases; junction bases outside the gene matches: 10. The CDR3 spans 15 residues. Partial CDR3 DNA: TGTGCCAGCAGTGTGGCGGGGGGGCCTAGCGGTGAG. Residues: CASSVAGGPSGE. The CDR3 in its entirety is CASSVAGGPSGEQFF.